What follows are 18 T cell receptor beta chains derived from one specimen sequenced in a study of shared clonotypes between healthy human individuals. Profiled with immunoSEQ multiplex PCR; TCRdb holds only in-frame clones, not every one. The sample consists of about 2.4 million clones, just over 90% of them appearing once. Specimen: naive CD4+ T cells sorted from blood. Subset defined: CD45RA+ positively selected. The receptors here all came from a man between 18 and 29 years old in good health.

This chain joins TRBV11-2 and TRBJ2-2; the match to TRBD2 covers 7 bases. CDR1 is SGHAT, CDR2 FQNNGV, per germline. The length of the CDR3 is 18 residues. V shed 5 bases, J shed 0 bases, and the junction held 12 bases outside the gene matches. The CDR3 DNA is TGTGCCAGCAGCGCCCAACTCGGGGGGAGACCGAACACCGGGGAGCTGTTTTTT. Residues: CASSAQLGGRPNTGELFF.

A single count supports this clone. This sequence joins TRBV19 and TRBJ1-4; 8 positions match TRBD1. The CDR3 runs to 15 residues. Germline trimming cut 6 bases from V and 1 base from J; bases unmatched to any gene: 4. Germline-derived CDR1 and CDR2 are LNHDA and SQIVND (reference sequence). The DNA for the CDR3 is TGTGCCAGTAGGAGACAGGGGAAAACTAATGAAAAACTGTTTTTT. Translating gives CASRRQGKTNEKLFF.

This chain uses TRBV2 with TRBJ1-5; D gene unclear. The V gene lost 4 bases and the J gene lost 0 bases, with 10 bases spanning the gap. The germline V gene has CDR1 SNHLY and CDR2 FYNNEI. The CDR3 contains 15 residues. The CDR3: CASSVRASSNQPQHF. The CDR3 DNA reads TGTGCCAGCAGTGTGAGGGCGAGTAGCAATCAGCCCCAGCATTTT.

The chain links TRBV19 to TRBJ1-5; 8 nucleotides line up with TRBD1. The germline V gene has CDR1 LNHDA and CDR2 SQIVND (reference sequence). V was pared by 7 bases and J by 0 bases, with 11 bases of the junction left unmatched. The length of the CDR3 is 17 residues. CDR3 sequence (DNA): TGTGCCAGTATCCCAGGAACCGGGACAGGTAGCAATCAGCCCCAGCATTTT. Translation: CASIPGTGTGSNQPQHF. Looking up the rest from reference TRBV19 and TRBJ1-5 gives the full variable domain: DGGITQSPKYLFRKEGQNVTLSCEQNLNHDAMYWYRQDPGQGLRLIYYSQIVNDFQKGDIAEGYSVSREKKESFPLTVTSAQKNPTAFYLCASIPGTGTGSNQPQHFGDGTRLSIL.

The chain uses TRBV18 and TRBJ1-2, with 8 positions matching TRBD1. Germline V lookup: CDR1 KGHSH, CDR2 LQKENI. V lost 6 bases to trimming and J lost 5 bases; unmatched junction nucleotides: 14. This CDR3 contains 16 residues. The DNA of the CDR3 is TGTGCCAGCTCGCACGGACCGGGACAGGCTTCTTATGGCTACACCTTC. Protein sequence: CASSHGPGQASYGYTF. The entire variable domain, with the rest obtained from reference TRBV18 and TRBJ1-2, is as follows: NAGVMQNPRHLVRRRGQEARLRCSPMKGHSHVYWYRQLPEEGLKFMVYLQKENIIDESGMPKERFSAEFPKEGPSILRIQQVVRGDSAAYFCASSHGPGQASYGYTFGSGTRLTVV.

The chain combines TRBV11-3 with TRBJ2-7; 10 bases fit TRBD1. Trimming at V came to 5 bases and at J to 5 bases, leaving 6 bases not matched to a gene. The CDR3 has 14 residues. The germline V gene encodes CDR1 SGHNT and CDR2 YENEEA. As DNA, the CDR3 is TGTGCCAGCAGCGTCCGGGACAGGGGCCACGAGCAGTACTTC. Encoded protein: CASSVRDRGHEQYF. The whole variable domain, filled in from reference TRBV11-3 and TRBJ2-7, reads EAGVVQSPRYKIIEKKQPVAFWCNPISGHNTLYWYLQNLGQGPELLIRYENEEAVDDSQLPKDRFSAERLKGVDSTLKIQPAELGDSAVYLCASSVRDRGHEQYFGPGTRLTVT.

The gene calls are TRBV28 and TRBJ1-5; D gene ambiguous. The CDR3 is 15 amino acids. From germline, CDR1 is MDHEN and CDR2 SYDVKM. Trimming took off 5 bases at V and 0 bases at J, with 11 bases between the two ends. The CDR3 loop reads CASSPLRGSNQPQHF. CDR3 DNA: TGTGCCAGCAGTCCCCTTCGGGGTAGCAATCAGCCCCAGCATTTT.

This chain uses TRBV28 with TRBJ1-6, with a possible D match to TRBD1 (6 bases). CDR3 length equals 14 residues. The germline V gene has CDR1 MDHEN and CDR2 SYDVKM. V lost 5 bases, J lost 6 bases, and 11 bases lay in between. The CDR3 bases are TGTGCCAGCAGTCAAACAGGGCTTAATTCACCCCTCCACTTT. It specifies CASSQTGLNSPLHF.

V and J are TRBV4-1 and TRBJ2-3, with 9 positions matching TRBD1. Per the germline V gene, CDR1 is MGHRA and CDR2 is YSYEKL. With 6 bases clipped from V and 3 bases from J, the junction kept 7 bases outside the gene matches. The CDR3 length is 15 residues. CDR3 in amino acids: CASRLGTGITDTQYF. The DNA for the CDR3 is TGCGCCAGCAGACTCGGGACAGGGATTACAGATACGCAGTATTTT.

The V call is TRBV7-8, the J call TRBJ2-7; 7 bases map to TRBD1. Trimming at V came to 5 bases and at J to 2 bases, leaving 9 bases not matched to a gene. This CDR3 has 15 residues. Germline V gene lookup returns CDR1 SGHVS and CDR2 FQNEAQ. The CDR3 nucleotides are TGTGCCAGCAGCCTAAAGACAGGGCCGACCTACGAGCAGTACTTC. Translating gives CASSLKTGPTYEQYF.

The rearrangement links TRBV5-1 to TRBJ2-7; D gene ambiguous. Between the trimmed V and J ends, which lost 0 bases and 2 bases, there was a span of 9 bases. Germline V gene sequence: CDR1 SGHRS, CDR2 YFSETQ. This CDR3 is built from 14 residues. The CDR3 region is CASSLALETYEQYF. CDR3 DNA: TGCGCCAGCAGCTTGGCCTTGGAAACCTACGAGCAGTACTTC.

The V call is TRBV19, the J call TRBJ2-3; D may be TRBD1 or TRBD2 (6 bases each). Trimming took 4 bases from V and 1 from J, leaving 15 bases between them. Germline V gene sequence: CDR1 LNHDA, CDR2 SQIVND (reference sequence). This CDR3 is built from 16 residues. CDR3 nucleotide sequence: TGTGCCAGTAGTAATCGGGGGCGCGGTGGCACAGATACGCAGTATTTT. Translating it yields CASSNRGRGGTDTQYF.

This clone was found a few times. The chain employs TRBV10-1 and TRBJ1-1, with TRBD1 identical over 7 bases. Germline-derived CDR1 and CDR2 are WNHNN and SYGVQD (reference sequence). The CDR3 totals 13 residues. The J segment lost 6 bases and the V segment lost 3 bases, leaving 4 bases of the junction unmatched. CDR3 amino acids: CASSEDRVAEAFF. The DNA for the CDR3 is TGCGCCAGCAGTGAAGACAGGGTGGCTGAAGCTTTCTTT.

This chain uses TRBV6-6 with TRBJ1-1; D not certain. CDR1 is MNHNY and CDR2 is SVGAGI in the germline V gene (reference sequence). This CDR3 is 15 amino acids long. The V end was cut by 8 bases, the J end by 7 bases, with 23 bases between. The CDR3 DNA reads as TGTGCCAGCCTGACCACATTTGGAAGAGGAGTTGAAGCTTTCTTT. It specifies CASLTTFGRGVEAFF.

This clone was counted only a few times. This CDR3 is CASSIQGWQGYTF. CDR3 nucleotides: TGTGCCAGCAGCATACAGGGATGGCAGGGCTACACCTTC. The rearrangement joins TRBV25-1 to TRBJ1-2, with a weak D call TRBD1 (6 bases). This CDR3 is built from 13 residues. The germline V gene encodes CDR1 MGHDK and CDR2 SYGVNS. Trimming cost V 6 bases and J 8 bases, with 16 bases left between them.

In its sample, this clone was seen once. The V call is TRBV6-4, the J call TRBJ2-3; D is ambiguous. Germline V gene data show CDR1 as MRHNA and CDR2 as SNTAGT. Between the trimmed V and J ends, which lost 2 bases and 0 bases, there was a span of 6 bases. The CDR3 has 14 amino acids. The CDR3 region is CASSDQQSTDTQYF. The CDR3 DNA reads TGTGCCAGCAGTGACCAACAGAGCACAGATACGCAGTATTTT.

This clone was counted once. The sample has other DNA sequences that encode this CDR3 too. The rearrangement joins TRBV2 to TRBJ2-7, with unresolved D. Germline-derived CDR1 and CDR2 are SNHLY and FYNNEI. The CDR3 has 12 residues. The V gene lost 6 bases and the J gene lost 0 bases, with 6 bases spanning the gap. The CDR3 nucleotides are TGTGCCAGCAGCCTAAGCTCCTACGAGCAGTACTTC. The encoded protein is CASSLSSYEQYF.

The rearrangement uses TRBV19 and TRBJ2-1; 10 bases align to TRBD2. J gave up 8 bases and V 0 bases, and 7 bases lay outside the gene matches. Looked up from germline, CDR1 is LNHDA and CDR2 is SQIVND (reference sequence). The CDR3 extends over 16 amino acids. CDR3 amino acids: CASSIDQLAGMDEQFF. CDR3 in DNA: TGTGCCAGTAGTATAGACCAACTAGCGGGAATGGATGAGCAGTTCTTC.